This TCR beta chain was sequenced for a study of blood T cell repertoires in COVID-19. As for the study in general: Sites in the United States, Italy and Spain provided acute and convalescent COVID-19 samples. In each case, the material was cDNA or gDNA derived from T cells, B-cell-depleted T cells, or PBMCs.

The length of the CDR3 is 15 residues. V was clipped by 2 bases and J by 5 bases; unmatched bases: 6. The germline V gene has CDR1 LNHNV and CDR2 YYDKDF (reference sequence). Generated by immunoSEQ multiplex PCR, the TCRdb table keeps only in-frame clones and is missing some. The data show about 170,000 clones, approximately 86% seen once. The receptor was isolated from a man older than 75 with COVID-19, enrolled during active disease. Sample: peripheral blood. The genes are TRBV15 and TRBJ1-2; the match to TRBD1 covers 9 bases. The CDR3 here is CATSRPTGGPYGYTF. DNA for the CDR3: TGTGCCACCAGCAGACCGACAGGGGGTCCATATGGCTACACCTTC. The full variable domain, in which reference TRBV15 and TRBJ1-2 provide the parts outside the CDR3, is DAMVIQNPRYQVTQFGKPVTLSCSQTLNHNVMYWYQQKSSQAPKLLFHYYDKDFNNEADTPDNFQSRRPNTSFCFLDIRSPGLGDTAMYLCATSRPTGGPYGYTFGSGTRLTVV.